These 13 T cell receptor beta chains were all obtained from the same sample, sequenced in a study of T-cell memory formation after mild COVID-19. TCRdb re-called the 5' RACE reads through MiXCR, storing one row per CDR3 protein. The repertoire has about 470,000 distinct CDR3 sequences, 18% of them found once; the top ten carry more than 9%. The source material was PBMCs or a T cell subset sorted from them (not recorded which). The receptors were gathered from an adult woman who had mild COVID-19 (a few samples of this study predate the infection). Cell type and time point are not known.

This clonotype was seen a few times. The chain employs TRBV29-1 and TRBJ1-2, with TRBD1 matching 8 bases. This CDR3 has 15 amino acids. V shed 0 bases and J 1 base; nucleotides not matched to a gene: 4. The germline V gene encodes CDR1 SQVTM and CDR2 ANQGSEA. The CDR3 loop reads CSVEDLGQGNYGYTF. CDR3 in DNA: TGCAGCGTTGAAGATCTAGGACAGGGTAACTATGGCTACACCTTC.

This clonotype was observed a handful of times. The chain has TRBV9 and TRBJ2-7; 8 bases are shared with TRBD1. CDR3 length: 17 amino acids. V was clipped by 0 bases and J by 3 bases; unmatched bases: 11. Per the germline V gene, CDR1 is SGDLS and CDR2 is YYNGEE. The CDR3 region is CASSVGGRQGKGYEQYF. DNA for the CDR3: TGTGCCAGCAGCGTAGGAGGTCGACAGGGGAAGGGCTACGAGCAGTACTTC. The complete variable domain, with remaining parts taken from reference TRBV9 and TRBJ2-7, reads DSGVTQTPKHLITATGQRVTLRCSPRSGDLSVYWYQQSLDQGLQFLIQYYNGEERAKGNILERFSAQQFPDLHSELNLSSLELGDSALYFCASSVGGRQGKGYEQYFGPGTRLTVT.

This chain joins TRBV28 and TRBJ1-6; no clear D gene. Deletions cut 2 bases from V and 7 bases from J, with 6 bases between. CDR3 length equals 13 residues. Germline-derived CDR1 and CDR2 are MDHEN and SYDVKM. The CDR3 DNA follows: TGTGCCAGCAGTTTACGGGCGAATTCACCCCTCCACTTT. Translating gives CASSLRANSPLHF.

This clonotype appeared a few times. The rearrangement uses TRBV2 and TRBJ1-2; D is ambiguous. Germline CDR1 SNHLY, CDR2 FYNNEI. This CDR3 is built from 13 residues. V gave up 2 bases and J gave up 6 bases, with 10 bases separating them. The CDR3 DNA reads as TGTGCCAGCAGTGAAACAGCGCAGGATGGCTACACCTTC. Translating it yields CASSETAQDGYTF.

The chain is built from TRBV6-6 and TRBJ1-2; D is ambiguous. The CDR3 loop spans 12 amino acids. V lost 3 bases to trimming and J lost 2 bases, with 4 bases between them. Germline values: CDR1 MNHNY, CDR2 SVGAGI (reference sequence). CDR3 protein: CASSYDNYGYTF. CDR3 DNA sequence: TGTGCCAGCAGTTATGACAACTATGGCTACACCTTC.

The V gene is TRBV6-6, the J gene TRBJ2-3; D is unclear. The germline V and J ends were trimmed by 5 bases and 1 base, with 10 bases remaining between them. The CDR3 has 14 residues. Germline values: CDR1 MNHNY, CDR2 SVGAGI (reference sequence). CDR3 region: CASSERLRTDTQYF. In DNA form, the CDR3 reads TGTGCCAGCAGTGAGAGACTTCGCACAGATACGCAGTATTTT.

The V gene is TRBV24-1, the J gene TRBJ2-3, with unresolved D. The V gene's germline CDR1 is KGHDR and CDR2 SFDVKD. The CDR3 extends over 15 amino acids. V was trimmed by 7 bases and J by 0 bases, leaving 13 bases between them. The CDR3 nucleotides read TGTGCCACCAGCCCGGCCGCTGTGAGCACAGATACGCAGTATTTT. It encodes CATSPAAVSTDTQYF.

This clonotype was seen more than once but under ten times. J is TRBJ1-1 and V is TRBV30; TRBD1 matches 11 bases. V shed 0 bases and J 0 bases; nucleotides not matched to a gene: 6. There are 17 residues in the CDR3. From germline, CDR1 is GTSNPN and CDR2 SVGIG (reference sequence). The CDR3 sequence: CAWSVRGTGGMNTEAFF. The CDR3, as DNA: TGTGCCTGGAGTGTACGGGGGACAGGGGGAATGAACACTGAAGCTTTCTTT. The full variable domain, its missing parts supplied by reference TRBV30 and TRBJ1-1, is SQTIHQWPATLVQPVGSPLSLECTVEGTSNPNLYWYRQAAGRGLQLLFYSVGIGQISSEVPQNLSASRPQDRQFILSSKKLLLSDSGFYLCAWSVRGTGGMNTEAFFGQGTRLTVV.

This clonotype was counted many times. The chain links TRBV4-2 to TRBJ2-7, with a tentative D call TRBD2 (6 bases). V was cut by 1 base and J by 0 bases, with 13 bases left in between. The CDR3 sequence is 16 residues long. Germline loops: CDR1 LGHNA, CDR2 YNFKEQ. CDR3 sequence (DNA): TGTGCCAGCAGCCAAGTAGGGACTGCGGGCTCCTACGAGCAGTACTTC. This encodes CASSQVGTAGSYEQYF.

The chain joins TRBV7-3 to TRBJ2-7; D is uncertain. V was clipped by 1 base and J by 6 bases, with 7 bases between them. CDR3 length: 12 amino acids. CDR1 is SGHTA, CDR2 FQGTGA, per germline. This CDR3 reads CASSLRVGEQYF. Written as DNA, the CDR3 is TGTGCCAGCAGCTTAAGAGTGGGCGAGCAGTACTTC.

The chain uses TRBV5-4 and TRBJ2-1; 12 positions match TRBD2. Germline-derived CDR1 and CDR2 are SGHNT and YYREEE (reference sequence). Losses at the gene ends were 0 bases for V and 6 bases for J; bases not matched to a gene: 4. This CDR3 region has 16 residues. In nucleotides, the CDR3 is TGTGCCAGCAGCTTGGGTGCTAGCGGGAGGGGCAATGAGCAGTTCTTC. Translation gives CASSLGASGRGNEQFF.

This clonotype was observed a handful of times. The chain joins TRBV7-8 to TRBJ1-1; D call uncertain. Germline V lookup: CDR1 SGHVS, CDR2 FQNEAQ. The CDR3 covers 13 residues. The V and J ends lost 5 bases and 0 bases respectively, with 7 bases between them. CDR3 amino acids: CASSKGLNTEAFF. CDR3 nucleotides: TGTGCCAGCAGCAAGGGCCTGAACACTGAAGCTTTCTTT.

This chain joins TRBV20-1 and TRBJ1-1, with D maybe TRBD1 (6 bases). CDR1 is DFQATT, CDR2 SNEGSKA, per germline (reference sequence). V lost 5 bases and J 1 base, leaving 11 bases between the germline ends. The length of the CDR3 is 13 residues. The CDR3 sequence: CSASGHSNTEAFF. As DNA, the CDR3 is TGCAGTGCTTCGGGACATTCGAACACTGAAGCTTTCTTT.